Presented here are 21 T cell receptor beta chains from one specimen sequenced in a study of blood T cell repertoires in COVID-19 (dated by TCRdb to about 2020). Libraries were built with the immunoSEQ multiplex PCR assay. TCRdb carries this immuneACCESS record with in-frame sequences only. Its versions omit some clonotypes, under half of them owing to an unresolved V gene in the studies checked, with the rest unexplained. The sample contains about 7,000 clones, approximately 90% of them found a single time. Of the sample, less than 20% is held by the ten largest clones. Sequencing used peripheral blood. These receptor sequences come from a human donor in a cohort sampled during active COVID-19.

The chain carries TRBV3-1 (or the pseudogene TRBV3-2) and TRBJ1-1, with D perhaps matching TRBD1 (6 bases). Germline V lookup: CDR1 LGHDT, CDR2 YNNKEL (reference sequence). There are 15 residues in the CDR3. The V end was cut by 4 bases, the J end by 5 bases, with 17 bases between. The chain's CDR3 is CASSPPRVRGTEAFF. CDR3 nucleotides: TGTGCCAGCAGCCCCCCGCGGGTTAGGGGGACTGAAGCTTTCTTT.

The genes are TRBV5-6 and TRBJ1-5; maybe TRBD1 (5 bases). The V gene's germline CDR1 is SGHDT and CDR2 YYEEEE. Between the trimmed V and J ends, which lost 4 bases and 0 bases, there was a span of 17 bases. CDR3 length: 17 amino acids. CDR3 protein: CASSDGGGSDSNQPQHF. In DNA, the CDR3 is TGTGCCAGCAGCGATGGGGGGGGTTCGGATAGCAATCAGCCCCAGCATTTT.

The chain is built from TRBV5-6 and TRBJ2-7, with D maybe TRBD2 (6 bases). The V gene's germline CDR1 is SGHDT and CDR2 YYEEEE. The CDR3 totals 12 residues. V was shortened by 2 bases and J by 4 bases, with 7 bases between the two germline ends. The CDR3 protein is CASSLGGYEQYF. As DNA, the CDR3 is TGTGCCAGCAGCTTAGGAGGGTACGAGCAGTACTTC.

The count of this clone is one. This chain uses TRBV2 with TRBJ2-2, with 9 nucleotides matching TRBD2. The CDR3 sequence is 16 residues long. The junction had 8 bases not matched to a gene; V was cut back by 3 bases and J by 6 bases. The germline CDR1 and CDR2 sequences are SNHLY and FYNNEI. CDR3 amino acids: CASSDWGGGAPGELFF. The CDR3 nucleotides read TGTGCCAGCAGTGATTGGGGCGGGGGGGCCCCCGGGGAGCTGTTTTTT.

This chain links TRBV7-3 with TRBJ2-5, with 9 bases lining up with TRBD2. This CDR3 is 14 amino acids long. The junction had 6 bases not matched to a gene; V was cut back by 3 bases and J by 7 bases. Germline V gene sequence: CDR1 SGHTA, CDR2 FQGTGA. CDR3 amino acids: CASSLTSGSGTQYF. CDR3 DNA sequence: TGTGCCAGCAGCTTGACTAGCGGTTCTGGGACCCAGTACTTC. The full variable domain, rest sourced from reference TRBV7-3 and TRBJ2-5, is GAGVSQTPSNKVTEKGKYVELRCDPISGHTALYWYRQSLGQGPEFLIYFQGTGAADDSGLPNDRFFAVRPEGSVSTLKIQRTERGDSAVYLCASSLTSGSGTQYFGPGTRLLVL.

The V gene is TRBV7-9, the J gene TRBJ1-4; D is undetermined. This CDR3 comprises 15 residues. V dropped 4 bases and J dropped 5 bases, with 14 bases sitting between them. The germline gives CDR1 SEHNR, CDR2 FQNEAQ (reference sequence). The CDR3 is CASSWGESVNEKLFF. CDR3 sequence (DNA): TGTGCCAGCAGCTGGGGAGAATCAGTCAATGAAAAACTGTTTTTT.

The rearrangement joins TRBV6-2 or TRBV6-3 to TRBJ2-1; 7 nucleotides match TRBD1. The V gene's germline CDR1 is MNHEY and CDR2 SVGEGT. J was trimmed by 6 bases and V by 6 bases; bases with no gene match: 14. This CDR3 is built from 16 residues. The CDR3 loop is CASSWVTGRAFNEQFF. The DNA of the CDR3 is TGTGCCAGCAGCTGGGTGACAGGGAGAGCATTCAATGAGCAGTTCTTC.

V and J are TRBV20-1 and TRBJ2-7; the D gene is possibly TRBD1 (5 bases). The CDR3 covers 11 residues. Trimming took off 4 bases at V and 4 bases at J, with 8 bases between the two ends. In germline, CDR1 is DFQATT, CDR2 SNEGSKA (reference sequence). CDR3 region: CSATGIYEQYF. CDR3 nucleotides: TGCAGTGCTACAGGGATTTACGAGCAGTACTTC.

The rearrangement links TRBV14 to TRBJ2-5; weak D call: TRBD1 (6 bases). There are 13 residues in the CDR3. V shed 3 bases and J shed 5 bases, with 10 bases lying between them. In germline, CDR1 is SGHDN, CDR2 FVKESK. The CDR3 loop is CASSQNRVETQYF. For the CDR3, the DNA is TGTGCCAGCAGCCAGAACAGGGTTGAGACCCAGTACTTC.

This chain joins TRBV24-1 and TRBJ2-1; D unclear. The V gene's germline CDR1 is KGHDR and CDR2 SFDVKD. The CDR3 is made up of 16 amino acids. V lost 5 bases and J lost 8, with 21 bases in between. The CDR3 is CATSAVRREPSYEQFF. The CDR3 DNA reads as TGTGCCACCAGTGCCGTCCGGAGAGAGCCGAGCTATGAGCAGTTCTTC.

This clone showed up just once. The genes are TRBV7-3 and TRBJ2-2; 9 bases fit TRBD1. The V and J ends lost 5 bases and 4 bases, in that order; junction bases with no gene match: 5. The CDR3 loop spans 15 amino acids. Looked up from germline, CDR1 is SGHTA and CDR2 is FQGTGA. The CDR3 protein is CASSPQGARTGELFF. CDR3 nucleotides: TGTGCCAGCAGCCCACAGGGGGCCCGCACCGGGGAGCTGTTTTTT.

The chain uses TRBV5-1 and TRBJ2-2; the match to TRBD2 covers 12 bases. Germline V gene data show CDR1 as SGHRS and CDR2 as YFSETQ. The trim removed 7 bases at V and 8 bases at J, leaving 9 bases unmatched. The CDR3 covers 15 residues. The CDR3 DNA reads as TGCGCCAGCGGCCCTAGCGGGAGGGGTCCGGGGGAGCTGTTTTTT. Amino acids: CASGPSGRGPGELFF.

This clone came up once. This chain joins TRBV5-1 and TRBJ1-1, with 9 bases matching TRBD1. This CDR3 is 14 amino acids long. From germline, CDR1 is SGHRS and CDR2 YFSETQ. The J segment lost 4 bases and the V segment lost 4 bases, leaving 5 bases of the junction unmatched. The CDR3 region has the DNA TGCGCCAGCAGCAGGGACAGGGAGGGCACTGAAGCTTTCTTT. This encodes CASSRDREGTEAFF. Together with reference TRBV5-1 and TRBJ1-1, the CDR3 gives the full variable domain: KAGVTQTPRYLIKTRGQQVTLSCSPISGHRSVSWYQQTPGQGLQFLFEYFSETQRNKGNFPGRFSGRQFSNSRSEMNVSTLELGDSALYLCASSRDREGTEAFFGQGTRLTVV.

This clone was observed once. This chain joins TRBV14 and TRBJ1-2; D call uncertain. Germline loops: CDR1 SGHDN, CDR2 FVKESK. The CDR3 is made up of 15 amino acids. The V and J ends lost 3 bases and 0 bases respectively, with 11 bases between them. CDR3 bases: TGTGCCAGCAGCCAGGGGAGGGCATCTAACTATGGCTACACCTTC. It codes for CASSQGRASNYGYTF.

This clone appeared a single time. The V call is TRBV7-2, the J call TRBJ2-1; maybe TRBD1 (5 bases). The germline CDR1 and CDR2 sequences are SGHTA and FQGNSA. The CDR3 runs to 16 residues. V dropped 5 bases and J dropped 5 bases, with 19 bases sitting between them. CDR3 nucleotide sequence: TGTGCCAGCAGCCTAGGGGTAGCCATCGGTGACAATGAGCAGTTCTTC. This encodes CASSLGVAIGDNEQFF.

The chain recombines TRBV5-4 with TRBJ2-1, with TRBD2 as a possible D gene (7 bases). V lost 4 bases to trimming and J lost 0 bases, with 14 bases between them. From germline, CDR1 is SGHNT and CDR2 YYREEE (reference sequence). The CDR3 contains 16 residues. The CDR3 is CASSPRGGSSYNEQFF. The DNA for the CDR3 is TGTGCCAGCAGCCCGAGGGGGGGGAGCTCCTACAATGAGCAGTTCTTC.

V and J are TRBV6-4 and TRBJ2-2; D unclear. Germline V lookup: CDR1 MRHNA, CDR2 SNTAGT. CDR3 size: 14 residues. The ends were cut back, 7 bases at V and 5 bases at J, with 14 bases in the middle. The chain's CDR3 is CASTALPFTGELFF. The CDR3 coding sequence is TGTGCCAGCACCGCACTGCCGTTTACCGGGGAGCTGTTTTTT.

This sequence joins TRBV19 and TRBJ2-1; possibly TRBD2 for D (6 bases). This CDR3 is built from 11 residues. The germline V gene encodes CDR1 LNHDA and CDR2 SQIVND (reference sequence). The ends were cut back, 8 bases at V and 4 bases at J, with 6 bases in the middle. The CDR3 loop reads CASGLYNEQFF. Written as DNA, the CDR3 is TGTGCCAGTGGACTATACAATGAGCAGTTCTTC.

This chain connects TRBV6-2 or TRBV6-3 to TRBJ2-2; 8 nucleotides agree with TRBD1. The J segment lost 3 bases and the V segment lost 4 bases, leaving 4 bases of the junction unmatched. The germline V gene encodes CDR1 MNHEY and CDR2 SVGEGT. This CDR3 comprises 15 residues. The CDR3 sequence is CASSSGQEDTGELFF. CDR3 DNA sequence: TGTGCCAGCAGTTCGGGACAGGAGGACACCGGGGAGCTGTTTTTT.

The CDR3 spells CASSLVLSTGELFF. CDR3 DNA sequence: TGCGCCAGCAGCTTGGTACTATCGACCGGGGAGCTGTTTTTT. The chain carries TRBV5-1 and TRBJ2-2, with unresolved D. Trimming cost V 0 bases and J 5 bases, with 8 bases left between them. The CDR3 is 14 residues long. Germline V lookup: CDR1 SGHRS, CDR2 YFSETQ.

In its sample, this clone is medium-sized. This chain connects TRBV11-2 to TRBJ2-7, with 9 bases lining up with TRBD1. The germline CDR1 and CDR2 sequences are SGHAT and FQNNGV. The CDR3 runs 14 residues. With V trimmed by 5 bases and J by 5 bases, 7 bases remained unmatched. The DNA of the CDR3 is TGTGCCAGCAGCAAGGGACAGGGTTGGCACGAGCAGTACTTC. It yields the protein CASSKGQGWHEQYF. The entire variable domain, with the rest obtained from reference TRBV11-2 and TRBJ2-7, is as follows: EAGVAQSPRYKIIEKRQSVAFWCNPISGHATLYWYQQILGQGPKLLIQFQNNGVVDDSQLPKDRFSAERLKGVDSTLKIQPAKLEDSAVYLCASSKGQGWHEQYFGPGTRLTVT.